These T cell receptor beta chains were read from a single sample in a study of blood T cells in healthy people across ages. TCRdb reprocessed the 5' RACE reads with MiXCR, giving one entry per CDR3 protein. The sample carries 1.5 million to 2 million distinct CDR3 sequences, about 31% recorded once. Specimen: blood. The receptors were gathered from a woman younger than 45 in good health. Both conserved end residues are part of each CDR3. The D gene is left open where the match is weak. The listing skips clone size in some rows; elsewhere it reads once, few, many or a size class.

V gene	J gene	D gene	clone size	CDR3 protein	CDR3 DNA
TRBV29-1	TRBJ2-7	-	many	CSVEGGSGPYEQYF	TGCAGCGTTGAAGGGGGGAGCGGCCCCTACGAGCAGTACTTC
TRBV20-1	TRBJ1-2	TRBD1	-	CSARPTGAYYGYTF	TGCAGTGCAAGACCGACAGGGGCCTACTATGGCTACACCTTC
TRBV27	TRBJ2-1	-	few	CASSLKADSYNEQFF	TGTGCCAGCAGCCTTAAGGCAGACAGTTACAATGAGCAGTTCTTC
TRBV7-9	TRBJ2-3	TRBD2	few	CASSFEAGVPDTQYF	TGTGCCAGCAGCTTCGAAGCGGGAGTTCCAGATACGCAGTATTTT
TRBV5-1	TRBJ2-3	TRBD1	-	CASSLDGQGPDTQYF	TGCGCCAGCAGCTTGGATGGACAGGGACCAGATACGCAGTATTTT
TRBV27	TRBJ1-4	-	few	CASSFGSVGINEKLFF	TGTGCCAGCAGTTTTGGGTCTGTGGGGATTAATGAAAAACTGTTTTTT
TRBV7-9	TRBJ2-7	-	few	CASSLVAAPNLGWQYF	TGTGCCAGCAGCTTAGTCGCGGCTCCCAACTTAGGCTGGCAGTACTTC
TRBV2	TRBJ2-1	TRBD2	few	CASRWASGVFNEQFF	TGTGCCAGCAGGTGGGCTAGCGGGGTCTTCAATGAGCAGTTCTTC
TRBV5-1	TRBJ1-1	-	-	CASSIVPRQADTEAFF	TGCGCCAGCAGCATTGTTCCCCGACAGGCCGACACTGAAGCTTTCTTT
TRBV14	TRBJ1-1	-	-	CASSQVMEVTEAFF	TGTGCCAGCAGCCAAGTGATGGAGGTTACTGAAGCTTTCTTT
TRBV7-3	TRBJ2-3	-	few	CASSDGADTDTQYF	TGTGCCAGCTCGGACGGGGCCGACACAGATACGCAGTATTTT
TRBV9	TRBJ2-7	-	-	CASSVSYSGPLEQYF	TGTGCCAGCAGCGTAAGTTACAGCGGGCCCCTCGAGCAGTACTTC
TRBV5-1	TRBJ2-3	TRBD2	-	CASRLAGSSTDTQYF	TGCGCCAGCAGACTAGCGGGGTCTAGCACAGATACGCAGTATTTT
TRBV18	TRBJ2-7	-	-	CASSPEITYEQYF	TGTGCCAGCTCACCCGAGATCACTTACGAGCAGTACTTC
TRBV5-1	TRBJ2-7	TRBD2	-	CASSPPGSGSTEQYF	TGCGCCAGCAGCCCCCCAGGAAGCGGGAGTACCGAGCAGTACTTC
TRBV2	TRBJ2-7	-	once	CASGHDSYEQYF	TGTGCCAGCGGACACGACAGCTACGAGCAGTACTTC
TRBV12-3/TRBV12-4	TRBJ2-5	TRBD1	many	CASSFFSQGETQYF	TGTGCCAGCAGTTTTTTTTCACAGGGGGAGACCCAGTACTTC